These T cell receptor beta chains were read from a single sample in a study of blood T cells in healthy people across ages. TCRdb reanalysed the 5' RACE reads using MiXCR and keeps one entry per CDR3 protein. The profile covers about 1.1 million distinct CDR3 sequences, with about two fifths appearing a single time and around 13% taken by the ten largest. The sample consisted of blood. The receptors were gathered from a man in his late teens or twenties in good health. The CDR3 runs from the conserved cysteine through the conserved F or W. A D gene is named only where the DNA matches it firmly. Expanded clones get a size class; other rows say once, few or many, or leave the size out.

>TRBV5-4|-|-|TRBJ1-1
CASSSLRGAGAEAFF
TGTGCCAGCAGCTCCCTTAGGGGGGCCGGGGCTGAAGCTTTCTTT
>TRBV29-1|once|-|TRBJ2-2
CSVEGTATNTGELFF
TGCAGCGTTGAGGGTACAGCCACGAACACCGGGGAGCTGTTTTTT
>TRBV29-1|-|-|TRBJ2-5
CSVEGRGMEETQYF
TGCAGCGTGGAAGGGAGGGGGATGGAAGAGACCCAGTACTTC
>TRBV3-1|-|-|TRBJ2-3
CASSQGGQVSPDTQYF
TGTGCCAGCAGCCAAGGCGGACAAGTGTCTCCAGATACGCAGTATTTT
>TRBV20-1|-|-|TRBJ1-4
CSARDTPGGNEKLFF
TGCAGTGCTAGAGACACGCCTGGGGGCAATGAAAAACTGTTTTTT
>TRBV30|-|-|TRBJ2-1
CAWSERAELNNEQFF
TGTGCCTGGAGTGAACGGGCGGAATTAAACAATGAGCAGTTCTTC
>TRBV6-2/TRBV6-3|few|-|TRBJ2-3
CASSYSTLTGITDTQYF
TGTGCCAGCAGTTACTCGACACTCACTGGGATCACAGATACGCAGTATTTT
>TRBV20-1|few|TRBD1|TRBJ2-5
CSAVSPGQGMETQYF
TGCAGTGCCGTGTCCCCGGGACAGGGAATGGAGACCCAGTACTTC
>TRBV20-1|few|-|TRBJ1-5
CSARDHVYSNQPQHF
TGCAGTGCTAGAGACCATGTTTATAGCAATCAGCCCCAGCATTTT
>TRBV12-3/TRBV12-4|-|-|TRBJ1-5
CASSWTPSNQPQHF
TGTGCCAGCAGCTGGACACCTAGCAATCAGCCCCAGCATTTT
>TRBV20-1|-|TRBD1|TRBJ1-1
CSARRPGTALNTEAFF
TGCAGTGCTAGGAGGCCCGGGACAGCCCTGAACACTGAAGCTTTCTTT
>TRBV5-6|-|-|TRBJ2-5
CASSWEAGMGETQYF
TGTGCCAGCAGCTGGGAGGCGGGGATGGGAGAGACCCAGTACTTC